The rows below give T cell receptor beta chains drawn from one sample of a study of blood T cell repertoires in COVID-19. The data were produced by immunoSEQ multiplex PCR, yet TCRdb's version contains in-frame clones alone and is incomplete. The data show 97,000 or so clones, with about nine tenths seen just once and about 3.9% held by the top ten. The sample was peripheral blood. These receptors were taken from a man aged 18 to 30 with acute or convalescent COVID-19. Each CDR3 is given with its conserved first and last residue. The D gene is left open where the match is weak. Size is stated for part of the rows, as once, few or many counts, or as a class when the clone is expanded.

cdr3_nt	cdr3_aa	v_call	clone_size	j_call	d_call
TGTGCCAGTAGTATAGTCCCAGGGGGGAACACTGAAGCTTTCTTT	CASSIVPGGNTEAFF	TRBV19	.	TRBJ1-1	TRBD1
TGTGCCAGCAGTAAGACAGGGCTGAACACTGAAGCTTTCTTT	CASSKTGLNTEAFF	TRBV6-5	.	TRBJ1-1	TRBD1
TGTGCCAGCAGCTTTGACTTACCGGGGTCACCCCTCCACTTT	CASSFDLPGSPLHF	TRBV5-6	.	TRBJ1-6	.
TGTGCCAGCAGCTTGTTAGGGGACACTGAAGCTTTCTTT	CASSLLGDTEAFF	TRBV5-4	.	TRBJ1-1	.
TGCGCCAGCAGTGAGCAGGGTCCGGACGAGCAGTACTTC	CASSEQGPDEQYF	TRBV10-1	.	TRBJ2-7	.
TGTGCCAGCAGCCGATATCGGGGGGGGGTAATCCAGCCCCAGCATTTT	CASSRYRGGVIQPQHF	TRBV27	few	TRBJ1-5	.
TGTGCCAGCAGCCAATGGGCAGAGAGCTCCTACGAGCAGTACTTC	CASSQWAESSYEQYF	TRBV11-2	once	TRBJ2-7	.
TGCGCCAGCAGCTTGGGCCAGGGAACCTACAATGAGCAGTTCTTC	CASSLGQGTYNEQFF	TRBV5-1	.	TRBJ2-1	.
TGCGCCAGCAGCCAAGTCCCAGGGTCATCGGTTATTTACGAGCAGTACTTC	CASSQVPGSSVIYEQYF	TRBV4-1	.	TRBJ2-7	.
TGTGCCAGCAGTCGCAAAGGGGGGGGGAATTCACCCCTCCACTTT	CASSRKGGGNSPLHF	TRBV6-5	.	TRBJ1-6	.
TGTGCCAGCAGCGCGTCAGGGGGCAACAATGAGCAGTTCTTC	CASSASGGNNEQFF	TRBV13	.	TRBJ2-1	TRBD1
TGTGCCAGCACCGCTGGACAGGGGGTAACTGGAAACACCATATATTTT	CASTAGQGVTGNTIYF	TRBV9	.	TRBJ1-3	TRBD1
TGTGCCAGCAGGCAGGGAATGGGATTTTGCACTGAAGCTTTCTTT	CASRQGMGFCTEAFF	TRBV12-1	.	TRBJ1-1	.
TGTGCCAGCGCAGGGACAGGGTCTAACTATGGCTACACCTTC	CASAGTGSNYGYTF	TRBV7-8	once	TRBJ1-2	TRBD1
TGTGCCAGCAGCCAAGATGGTTGGGGGCTCGACTATGGCTACACCTTC	CASSQDGWGLDYGYTF	TRBV3-1/TRBV3-2	.	TRBJ1-2	.
TGTGCCAGCAATCCGGACAGGGCTCTCTCTGGGGCCAACGTCCTGACTTTC	CASNPDRALSGANVLTF	TRBV9	.	TRBJ2-6	TRBD1
TGCGCCAGCAGCCTAGGACAGGGGTACCAAGAGACCCAGTACTTC	CASSLGQGYQETQYF	TRBV5-1	once	TRBJ2-5	TRBD1